These T cell receptor beta chains were read from a single sample in a study of T cell responses to AZD1222 COVID-19 vaccine. Sequenced by immunoSEQ multiplex PCR; TCRdb stores in-frame clones only, minus some. The data show roughly 130,000 clones, roughly 94% seen once. The sample here was peripheral blood, taken on day 0 of AZD1222 vaccination. These receptors came from an adult in good health. CDR3s include the opening cysteine and the closing phenylalanine or tryptophan. D genes are given only for firm matches. Only part of the rows carry a size: once, few, many, or a class if the clone is expanded.

v_call,j_call,clone_size,d_call,cdr3_nt,cdr3_aa
TRBV19,TRBJ1-2,NA,TRBD1,TGTGCCAGTAGTCCCTGGGGACAGGGAGGAGGCTACACCTTC,CASSPWGQGGGYTF
TRBV4-3,TRBJ2-6,NA,NA,TGCGCCAGCAGCCAGGCCTACAGGGTTGGTGGGGCCAACGTCCTGACTTTC,CASSQAYRVGGANVLTF
TRBV5-4,TRBJ1-1,NA,NA,TGTGCCAGCGCTCGAGGGAGCGTTAACACTGAAGCTTTCTTT,CASARGSVNTEAFF
TRBV11-2,TRBJ2-3,NA,TRBD1,TGTGCCAGCAGCACCGGGACAGGGATTAATACGCAGTATTTT,CASSTGTGINTQYF
TRBV9,TRBJ2-1,once,NA,TGTGCCAGCAGCGTAGCTTTGGGGGGGCCTTGGGAGCAGTTCTTC,CASSVALGGPWEQFF
TRBV7-6,TRBJ2-7,NA,TRBD1,TGTGCCAGCAGCCCCAACCCGGGACAGACAAACTACGAGCAGTACTTC,CASSPNPGQTNYEQYF
TRBV12-3/TRBV12-4,TRBJ2-1,NA,NA,TGTGCCAGCAGTTTAAGGCGTTGGGATGAGCAGTTCTTC,CASSLRRWDEQFF
TRBV6-5,TRBJ1-2,NA,TRBD1,TGTGCCAGCAGTTATGCCGCGGGACAGGGGCACTATGGCTACACCTTC,CASSYAAGQGHYGYTF
TRBV6-5,TRBJ2-5,NA,NA,TGTGCCAGCACCGCCACAAATCAAGAGACCCAGTACTTC,CASTATNQETQYF
TRBV7-6,TRBJ2-1,NA,TRBD2,TGTGCCAGCAGCTTAGTTGCGGGAGGAGGTGACAATGAGCAGTTCTTC,CASSLVAGGGDNEQFF
TRBV7-8,TRBJ2-7,NA,NA,TGTGCCAGCAGCTCCGGGCGGGTGAGCTCCTACGAGCAGTACTTC,CASSSGRVSSYEQYF
TRBV11-2,TRBJ2-5,NA,NA,TGTGCCAGCAGCTTAGGACAGTTGCAAGAGACCCAGTACTTC,CASSLGQLQETQYF
TRBV7-9,TRBJ2-1,NA,TRBD2,TGTGCCAGCAGCACTTCGCTCGGGGGGAATGAGCAGTTCTTC,CASSTSLGGNEQFF
TRBV4-3,TRBJ1-4,NA,TRBD1,TGCGCCAGCAGCCAAGAAGGGACAGGGGTGAACGCTAATGAAAAACTGTTTTTT,CASSQEGTGVNANEKLFF
TRBV28,TRBJ1-2,NA,NA,TGTGCCAGCAAGTCGTCCCAGCCTAACTATGGCTACACCTTC,CASKSSQPNYGYTF
TRBV11-3,TRBJ2-5,few,TRBD2,TGTGCCAGCAGCCCCCATGGGGCGGGAGCCGGACAAGAGACCCAGTACTTC,CASSPHGAGAGQETQYF
TRBV18,TRBJ2-5,NA,NA,TGTGCCAGCTCACGATCTACGCCGCGCAGGGACCAAGAGACCCAGTACTTC,CASSRSTPRRDQETQYF